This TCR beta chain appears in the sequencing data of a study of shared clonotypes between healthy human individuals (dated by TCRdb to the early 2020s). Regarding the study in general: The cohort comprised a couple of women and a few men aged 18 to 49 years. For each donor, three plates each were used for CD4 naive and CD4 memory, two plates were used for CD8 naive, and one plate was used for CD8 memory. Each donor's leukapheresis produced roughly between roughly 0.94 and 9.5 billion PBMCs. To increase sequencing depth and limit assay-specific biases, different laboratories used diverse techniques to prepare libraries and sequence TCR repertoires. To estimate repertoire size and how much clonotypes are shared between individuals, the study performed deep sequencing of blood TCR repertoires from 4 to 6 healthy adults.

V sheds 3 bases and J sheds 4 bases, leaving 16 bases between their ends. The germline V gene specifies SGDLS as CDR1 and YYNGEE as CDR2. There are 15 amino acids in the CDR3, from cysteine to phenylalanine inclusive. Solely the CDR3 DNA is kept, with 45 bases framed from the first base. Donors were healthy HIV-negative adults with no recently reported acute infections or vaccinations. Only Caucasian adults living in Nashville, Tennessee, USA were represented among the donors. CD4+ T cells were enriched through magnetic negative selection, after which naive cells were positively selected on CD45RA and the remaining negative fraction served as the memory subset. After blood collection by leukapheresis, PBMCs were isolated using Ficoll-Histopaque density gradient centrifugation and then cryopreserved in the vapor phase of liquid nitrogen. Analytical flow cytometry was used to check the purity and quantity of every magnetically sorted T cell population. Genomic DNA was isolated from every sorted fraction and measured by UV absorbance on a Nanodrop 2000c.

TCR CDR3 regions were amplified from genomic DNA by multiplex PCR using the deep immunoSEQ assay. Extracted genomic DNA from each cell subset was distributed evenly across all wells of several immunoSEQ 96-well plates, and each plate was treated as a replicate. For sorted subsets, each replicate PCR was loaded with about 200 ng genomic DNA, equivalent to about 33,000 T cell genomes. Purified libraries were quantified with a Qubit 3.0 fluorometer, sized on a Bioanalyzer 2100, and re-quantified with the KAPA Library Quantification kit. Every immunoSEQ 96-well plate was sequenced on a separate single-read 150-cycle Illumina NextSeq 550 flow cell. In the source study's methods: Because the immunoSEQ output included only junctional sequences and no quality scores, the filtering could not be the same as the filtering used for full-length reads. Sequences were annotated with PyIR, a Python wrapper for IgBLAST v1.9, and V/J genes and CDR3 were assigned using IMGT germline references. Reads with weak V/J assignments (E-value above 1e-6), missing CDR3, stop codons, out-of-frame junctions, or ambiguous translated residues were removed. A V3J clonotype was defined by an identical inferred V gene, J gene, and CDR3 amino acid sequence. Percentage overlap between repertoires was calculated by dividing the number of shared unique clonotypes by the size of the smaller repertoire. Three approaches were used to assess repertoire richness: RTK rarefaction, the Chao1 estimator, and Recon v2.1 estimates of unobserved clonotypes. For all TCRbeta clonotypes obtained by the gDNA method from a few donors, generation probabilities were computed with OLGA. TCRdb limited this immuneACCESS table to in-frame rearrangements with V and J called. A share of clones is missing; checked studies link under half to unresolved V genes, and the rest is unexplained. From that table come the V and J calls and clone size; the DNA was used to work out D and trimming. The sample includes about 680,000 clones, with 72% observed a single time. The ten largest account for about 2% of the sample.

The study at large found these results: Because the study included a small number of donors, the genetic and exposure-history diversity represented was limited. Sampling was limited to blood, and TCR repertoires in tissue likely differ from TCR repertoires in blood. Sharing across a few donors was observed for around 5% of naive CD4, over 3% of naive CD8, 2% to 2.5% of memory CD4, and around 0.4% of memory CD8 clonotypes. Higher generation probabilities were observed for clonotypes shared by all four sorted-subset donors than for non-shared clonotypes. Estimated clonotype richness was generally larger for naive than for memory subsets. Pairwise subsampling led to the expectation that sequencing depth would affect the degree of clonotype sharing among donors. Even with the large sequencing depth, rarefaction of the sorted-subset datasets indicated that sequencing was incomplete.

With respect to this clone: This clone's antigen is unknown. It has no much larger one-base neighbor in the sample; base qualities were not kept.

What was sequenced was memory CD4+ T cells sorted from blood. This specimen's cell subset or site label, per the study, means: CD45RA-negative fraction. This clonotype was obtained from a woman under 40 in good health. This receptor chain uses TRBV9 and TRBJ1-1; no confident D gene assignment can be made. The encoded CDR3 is CASSAHLGQATEAFF. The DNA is TGTGCCAGCAGCGCACATCTTGGGCAGGCCACTGAAGCTTTCTTT.